Listed here are 15 T cell receptor beta chains from one sample, sequenced in a study of cytomegalovirus exposure and HLA in healthy donors (dated by TCRdb to between 2016 and 2019). The protocol used for the library was the immunoSEQ multiplex PCR assay. In TCRdb, the immuneACCESS table is reduced to in-frame sequences with V and J assigned. These tables do not hold every clone; where another copy was compared, an unresolved V gene accounts for under half, and the others remain unexplained. The sample data list 130,000 to 150,000 clones, and 85% to 90% of these were observed just once. The top ten clonotypes cover over 5% of the sample. What was sequenced was PBMCs. The receptor source for this set is a woman in her 30s in good health and CMV-seropositive.

This rearrangement joins TRBV10-3 to TRBJ2-7, with TRBD1 matching 9 bases. This CDR3 region has 15 residues. Trimming took 6 bases from V and 5 from J; bases not matched to a gene: 11. CDR1 and CDR2 from the germline V gene are ENHRY and SYGVKD. CDR3 in DNA: TGTGCCATCAGAGAAATCGGGACAGGGTCCCACGAGCAGTACTTC. Translated, it gives CAIREIGTGSHEQYF.

The chain recombines TRBV20-1 with TRBJ2-7; D gene ambiguous. Germline V CDR1 and CDR2: DFQATT, SNEGSKA (reference sequence). This CDR3 spans 11 amino acids. With 5 bases removed from V and 0 bases from J, the gap between germline ends came to 5 bases. DNA for the CDR3: TGCAGTGCTGTGAGCTCCTACGAGCAGTACTTC. It codes for CSAVSSYEQYF.

V gene TRBV2 combines with J gene TRBJ2-1; 9 bases agree with TRBD1. V was clipped by 6 bases and J by 0 bases; unmatched bases: 6. The germline V gene has CDR1 SNHLY and CDR2 FYNNEI. This CDR3 is built from 16 residues. CDR3 nucleotide sequence: TGTGCCAGCAGAGGGACAGGGTTTAGCTCCTACAATGAGCAGTTCTTC. Translated, it gives CASRGTGFSSYNEQFF.

V gene TRBV28 combines with J gene TRBJ1-5; D is unclear. The CDR3 covers 14 residues. Germline V lookup: CDR1 MDHEN, CDR2 SYDVKM. V was pared by 5 bases and J by 3 bases, with 11 bases between. The CDR3 DNA reads TGTGCCAGCAGTGTCCAGGAACCCAATCAGCCCCAGCATTTT. This translates into CASSVQEPNQPQHF.

The rearrangement joins TRBV5-4 to TRBJ2-3; 9 bases match TRBD2. Per the germline V gene, CDR1 is SGHNT and CDR2 is YYREEE (reference sequence). This CDR3 region has 18 residues. Germline trimming cut 5 bases from V and 4 bases from J; bases unmatched to any gene: 17. CDR3 region: CASSQKLGGGGHADTQYF. The CDR3 DNA reads as TGTGCCAGCAGTCAAAAGTTGGGCGGGGGGGGACATGCAGATACGCAGTATTTT.

A single count supports this clone. The chain links TRBV13 to TRBJ2-1; TRBD2 is a possible D gene (5 bases). Trimming took off 5 bases at V and 9 bases at J, with 11 bases between the two ends. Germline CDR1 reads PRHDT; CDR2 reads FYEKMQ (reference sequence). This CDR3 spans 12 amino acids. The CDR3 sequence is CASSPTSGEQFF. The CDR3 DNA follows: TGTGCCAGCAGCCCTACTAGTGGTGAGCAGTTCTTC.

This chain uses TRBV19 with TRBJ1-2; unclear D gene. The CDR3 extends over 14 amino acids. The germline gives CDR1 LNHDA, CDR2 SQIVND (reference sequence). V lost 6 bases and J lost 8, with 19 bases in between. CDR3 in amino acids: CASRWTAPAGGYTF. In DNA, the CDR3 is TGTGCCAGTAGGTGGACTGCCCCGGCGGGGGGCTACACCTTC.

V and J are TRBV5-6 and TRBJ2-4; perhaps TRBD1 as D (6 bases). The length of the CDR3 is 16 residues. Trimming took 0 bases from V and 0 from J, leaving 10 bases between them. Germline V gene data show CDR1 as SGHDT and CDR2 as YYEEEE. CDR3 amino acids: CASSLGGPLAKNIQYF. The DNA for the CDR3 is TGTGCCAGCAGCTTGGGGGGGCCACTAGCCAAAAACATTCAGTACTTC. The full variable domain, completed using reference TRBV5-6 and TRBJ2-4, is DAGVTQSPTHLIKTRGQQVTLRCSPKSGHDTVSWYQQALGQGPQFIFQYYEEEERQRGNFPDRFSGHQFPNYSSELNVNALLLGDSALYLCASSLGGPLAKNIQYFGAGTRLSVL.

The J gene is TRBJ2-5, the V gene TRBV7-2; TRBD1 matches 7 bases. The CDR3 consists of 13 residues. J was trimmed by 3 bases and V by 6 bases; bases with no gene match: 4. CDR1 is SGHTA and CDR2 is FQGNSA in the germline V gene. The CDR3 region has the DNA TGTGCCAGCAGAGACAGGGTTAAAGAGACCCAGTACTTC. It specifies CASRDRVKETQYF. Variable domain in full (rest from reference TRBV7-2 and TRBJ2-5): GAGVSQSPSNKVTEKGKDVELRCDPISGHTALYWYRQSLGQGLEFLIYFQGNSAPDKSGLPSDRFSAERTGGSVSTLTIQRTQQEDSAVYLCASRDRVKETQYFGPGTRLLVL.

The rearrangement links TRBV15 to TRBJ2-1; 7 bases match TRBD2. In germline, CDR1 is LNHNV, CDR2 YYDKDF (reference sequence). Trimming at V came to 1 base and at J to 0 bases, leaving 15 bases not matched to a gene. The CDR3 has 20 amino acids. CDR3 sequence (DNA): TGTGCCACCAGCAGAGGGCTAGCGGCCTTTACTGGGGGCTCCTACAATGAGCAGTTCTTC. Translating it yields CATSRGLAAFTGGSYNEQFF.

The chain recombines TRBV5-4 with TRBJ2-7; 9 bases are a match to TRBD1. This CDR3 has 17 residues. The ends lost 3 bases at V and 2 bases at J; junction bases unmatched: 12. From germline, CDR1 is SGHNT and CDR2 YYREEE (reference sequence). Here the CDR3 DNA reads TGTGCCAGCAGCTCTGGGGGGTCGGGACAGGGTACCTACGAGCAGTACTTC. Translating it yields CASSSGGSGQGTYEQYF.

The genes are TRBV6-5 and TRBJ2-7; 7 bases map to TRBD2. Germline V lookup: CDR1 MNHEY, CDR2 SVGAGI. With 5 bases clipped from V and 2 bases from J, the junction kept 6 bases outside the gene matches. The CDR3 has 14 amino acids. The CDR3 coding sequence is TGTGCCAGCAGTGACCCCGGGAGGACCTACGAGCAGTACTTC. This codes for CASSDPGRTYEQYF.

This chain connects TRBV18 to TRBJ2-1; unclear D gene. CDR1 is KGHSH and CDR2 is LQKENI in the germline V gene. The CDR3 sequence is 20 residues long. Trimming removed 2 bases from V and 0 bases from J, with 23 bases in between. The CDR3, as DNA: TGTGCCAGCTCACCAGGGCTTTTTTACAAGGATATGAGCTCCTACAATGAGCAGTTCTTC. This sequence encodes CASSPGLFYKDMSSYNEQFF.

The chain couples TRBV18 to TRBJ2-5, with D perhaps matching TRBD2 (5 bases). Germline V CDR1 and CDR2: KGHSH, LQKENI. With 3 bases removed from V and 4 bases from J, the gap between germline ends came to 12 bases. The CDR3 runs 14 residues. The CDR3 coding sequence is TGTGCCAGCTCACCCGACCGAGGGTTAGAGACCCAGTACTTC. This translates into CASSPDRGLETQYF. Full variable domain (remainder filled in from reference TRBV18 and TRBJ2-5): NAGVMQNPRHLVRRRGQEARLRCSPMKGHSHVYWYRQLPEEGLKFMVYLQKENIIDESGMPKERFSAEFPKEGPSILRIQQVVRGDSAAYFCASSPDRGLETQYFGPGTRLLVL.

J is TRBJ1-1 and V is TRBV18; tentatively, D is TRBD1 (5 bases). In germline, CDR1 is KGHSH, CDR2 LQKENI. There are 14 residues in the CDR3. With 6 bases removed from V and 0 bases from J, the gap between germline ends came to 11 bases. CDR3 protein: CASSRGTVNTEAFF. The CDR3, as DNA: TGTGCCAGCTCGCGGGGGACGGTGAACACTGAAGCTTTCTTT.